The sequence of this TCR beta chain was determined in a study of T-cell reconstitution after alpha-beta-depleted transplantation in children. Germline trimming cut 1 base from V and 0 bases from J; bases unmatched to any gene: 12. The CDR3 contains 21 residues. From germline, CDR1 is GTSNPN and CDR2 SVGIG (reference sequence). Unique molecular identifiers were incorporated during preparation of the TCRbeta library. TCRdb analysed the PCR reads with MiXCR anew, one entry per CDR3 protein. The sample yields more than 150,000 distinct CDR3 sequences, roughly 15% seen once. The source material was PBMCs from the stem cell graft donor, sampled from the stem cell graft. The sequence was collected from a human donor who donated a stem cell graft to a child with acute lymphoblastic leukemia. The chain recombines TRBV30 with TRBJ2-4; 16 bases fit TRBD2. The CDR3 DNA sequence: TGTGCCTGGAGTGCGATTTTCGCCGGGACTAGCGGGAGGGTAGCCAAAAACATTCAGTACTTC. This encodes CAWSAIFAGTSGRVAKNIQYF.